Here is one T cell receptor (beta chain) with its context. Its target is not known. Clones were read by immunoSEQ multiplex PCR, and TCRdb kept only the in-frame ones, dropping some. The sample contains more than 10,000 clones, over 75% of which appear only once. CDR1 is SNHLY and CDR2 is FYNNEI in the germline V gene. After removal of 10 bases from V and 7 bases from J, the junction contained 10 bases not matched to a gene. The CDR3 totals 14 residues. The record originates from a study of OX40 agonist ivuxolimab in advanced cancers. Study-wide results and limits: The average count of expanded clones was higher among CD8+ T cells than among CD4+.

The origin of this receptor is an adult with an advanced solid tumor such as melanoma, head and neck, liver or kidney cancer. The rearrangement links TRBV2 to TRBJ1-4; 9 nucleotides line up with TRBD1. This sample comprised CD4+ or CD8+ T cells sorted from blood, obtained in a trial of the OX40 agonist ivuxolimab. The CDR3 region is CATDRPTGGEKLFF. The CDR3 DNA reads TGTGCCACCGACCGACCGACAGGGGGTGAAAAACTGTTTTTT.